The rows below give T cell receptor beta chains drawn from one sample of a study of a mutant IDH1 vaccine in newly diagnosed glioma. Produced via immunoSEQ multiplex PCR; TCRdb's table is partial and in-frame only. This sample yields 35,000 to 40,000 clones, of which roughly 79% are seen a single time; 5% to 5.5% belongs to the top ten. Their recognized antigens are unknown. The sample in question was PBMCs, obtained from a glioma patient whose treatment included an IDH1 peptide vaccine. The receptors stem from a man aged 35 to 55 with glioma. Each CDR3 is given with its conserved first and last residue. The D gene is left open where the match is weak. A clone size is listed for some rows: how often the clone was seen (once, few, many), or a class if it is expanded.

j_gene,abundance,v_gene,d_gene,CDR3aa,CDR3nt
TRBJ1-6,NA,TRBV5-4,TRBD1,CASSVDRDSPLHF,TGTGCCAGCAGCGTGGACAGGGACTCACCCCTCCACTTT
TRBJ2-5,NA,TRBV7-9,NA,CASRHGETQYF,TGTGCCAGCAGACATGGGGAGACCCAGTACTTC
TRBJ2-3,NA,TRBV6-6,NA,CASSYSRQAQTDTQYF,TGTGCCAGCAGTTACTCGAGGCAGGCACAGACAGATACGCAGTATTTT
TRBJ1-1,NA,TRBV7-6,NA,CASSLVATGLKRTEAFF,TGTGCCAGCAGCTTAGTTGCAACAGGTTTGAAAAGGACTGAAGCTTTCTTT
TRBJ1-4,few,TRBV10-3,NA,CAISEGAVEKLFF,TGTGCCATCAGTGAGGGAGCAGTTGAAAAACTGTTTTTT
TRBJ2-6,NA,TRBV7-2,TRBD1,CASSARTGGFNVLTF,TGTGCCAGCAGCGCCCGGACAGGGGGGTTCAACGTCCTGACTTTC
TRBJ2-3,NA,TRBV21-1,NA,CASSKRSADTQYF,TGTGCCAGCAGCAAAAGAAGTGCGGATACGCAGTATTTT
TRBJ2-1,NA,TRBV11-2,NA,CASSPLGRRNEQFF,TGTGCCAGCAGCCCCCTCGGGCGGAGGAATGAGCAGTTCTTC
TRBJ2-5,NA,TRBV7-2,NA,CASSTDWQETQYF,TGTGCCAGCAGTACGGACTGGCAAGAGACCCAGTACTTC
TRBJ1-3,NA,TRBV7-8,NA,CASSRIPPTSASGNTIYF,TGTGCCAGCAGCCGAATCCCCCCAACATCGGCCTCTGGAAACACCATATATTTT
TRBJ2-3,NA,TRBV7-8,TRBD2,CASSRRGTSGGSAYTDTQYF,TGTGCCAGCAGCAGAAGAGGGACTAGCGGGGGGAGTGCTTACACAGATACGCAGTATTTT
TRBJ2-7,NA,TRBV14,TRBD2,CASSQGGGGPTYEQYF,TGTGCCAGCAGCCAAGGGGGCGGGGGGCCGACCTACGAGCAGTACTTC
TRBJ2-3,NA,TRBV6-6,NA,CASSYRGPTDTQYF,TGTGCCAGCAGTTACCGCGGACCCACAGATACGCAGTATTTT
TRBJ1-1,once,TRBV6-4,NA,CASSERPTMENEAFF,TGTGCCAGCAGCGAAAGACCAACTATGGAAAATGAAGCTTTCTTT
TRBJ2-7,NA,TRBV6-6,NA,CASSRQLYEQYF,TGTGCCAGCAGCAGACAGCTTTACGAGCAGTACTTC
TRBJ2-1,NA,TRBV6-4,NA,CASSYTGSYNEQFF,TGTGCCAGCAGTTACACGGGCTCCTACAATGAGCAGTTCTTC
TRBJ2-1,NA,TRBV2,NA,CARGADNEQFF,TGTGCCCGGGGGGCCGACAATGAGCAGTTCTTC
TRBJ2-7,few,TRBV28,NA,CASSYGDPYEQYF,TGTGCCAGCAGTTATGGGGACCCATACGAGCAGTACTTC
TRBJ2-7,NA,TRBV29-1,TRBD1,CSVRHGTGYSYEQYF,TGCAGCGTCCGCCACGGGACAGGTTATTCCTACGAGCAGTACTTC
TRBJ1-2,NA,TRBV6-5,TRBD1,CASSPRDRGNYGYTF,TGTGCCAGCAGTCCCCGGGACAGGGGTAACTATGGCTACACCTTC
TRBJ2-5,NA,TRBV14,TRBD2,CASSRGTRREETQYF,TGTGCCAGCAGCCGAGGGACTAGACGAGAAGAGACCCAGTACTTC
TRBJ2-7,few,TRBV7-9,TRBD1,CASSPPDRGGYEQYF,TGTGCCAGCAGTCCACCCGACAGGGGCGGCTACGAGCAGTACTTC
TRBJ1-1,NA,TRBV7-8,NA,CASSHGTSADTEAFF,TGTGCCAGCAGCCATGGGACGTCGGCAGACACTGAAGCTTTCTTT
TRBJ2-1,NA,TRBV7-2,TRBD1,CASSPDRVQLGEQFF,TGTGCCAGCAGCCCCGACAGGGTACAACTCGGTGAGCAGTTCTTC